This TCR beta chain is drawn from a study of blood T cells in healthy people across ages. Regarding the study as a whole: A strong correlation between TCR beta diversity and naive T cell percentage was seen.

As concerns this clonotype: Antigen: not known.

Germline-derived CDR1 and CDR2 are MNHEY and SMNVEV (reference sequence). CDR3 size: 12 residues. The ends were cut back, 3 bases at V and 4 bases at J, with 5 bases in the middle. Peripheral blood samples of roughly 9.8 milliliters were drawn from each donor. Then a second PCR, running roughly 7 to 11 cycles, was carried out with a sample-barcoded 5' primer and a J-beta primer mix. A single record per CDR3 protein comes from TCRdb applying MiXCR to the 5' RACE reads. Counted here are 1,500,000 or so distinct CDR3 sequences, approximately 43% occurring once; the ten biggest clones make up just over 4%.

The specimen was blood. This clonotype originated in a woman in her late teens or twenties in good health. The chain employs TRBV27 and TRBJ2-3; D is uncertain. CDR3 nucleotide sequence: TGTGCCAGCAGTTTTAATCCAGATACGCAGTATTTT. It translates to CASSFNPDTQYF.